The clone carrying this T cell receptor (beta chain) appeared a few times. The antigen is unknown. Measured with immunoSEQ multiplex PCR; TCRdb has only the in-frame clones, and not every one. The table records more than 120,000 clones, more than 75% of them present only once. This record comes from a study of cytomegalovirus exposure and HLA in healthy donors. In the study overall: The 120 validation repertoires, a later analysis reported, used the same platform as the 600 to 850 repertoires from the first cohort.

Study-level points and caveats: Diagnosis of cytomegalovirus status made by the classifier reportedly showed high specificity and sensitivity. Most TCR sequences were rare, but some public TCRs occurred in many donors. The investigators catalogued 150 to 200 TCR beta chains as cytomegalovirus-associated.

This CDR3 contains 17 residues. The V gene's germline CDR1 is SGHVS and CDR2 FQNEAQ. Trimming removed 6 bases from V and 0 bases from J, with 19 bases in between. The sample taken for sequencing was PBMCs. The V and J genes are TRBV7-8 and TRBJ2-3; possibly TRBD2 for D (5 bases). The sequence was collected from a man aged 18 to 35 in good health and CMV-seropositive. The CDR3 protein is CASSPKARAGSTDTQYF. In DNA form, the CDR3 reads TGTGCCAGCAGTCCCAAGGCCCGCGCGGGTAGCACAGATACGCAGTATTTT. Filled out from reference TRBV7-8 and TRBJ2-3, the complete variable domain reads GAGVSQSPRYKVAKRGQDVALRCDPISGHVSLFWYQQALGQGPEFLTYFQNEAQLDKSGLPSDRFFAERPEGSVSTLKIQRTQQEDSAVYLCASSPKARAGSTDTQYFGPGTRLTVL.